Below are 26 T cell receptor beta chains sequenced from a single sample in a study of blood T cell repertoires in COVID-19. Generated by immunoSEQ multiplex PCR, the TCRdb table keeps only in-frame clones and is missing some. Here the sample spans more than 25,000 clones, 75% to 85% being singletons. Sequenced material: peripheral blood. Receptor source: a human donor in a cohort sampled during active COVID-19.

The chain has TRBV19 and TRBJ2-4, with D maybe TRBD2 (5 bases). Germline lookup yields CDR1 LNHDA and CDR2 SQIVND (reference sequence). V lost 1 base and J 5 bases, leaving 15 bases between the germline ends. The CDR3 length is 16 residues. The DNA of the CDR3 is TGTGCCAGTAGTATAGGGAGAACGGCCGGGGAAAACATTCAGTACTTC. It encodes CASSIGRTAGENIQYF.

V is TRBV9 and J is TRBJ2-7; 9 bases line up with TRBD1. V lost 0 bases to trimming and J lost 4 bases; unmatched junction nucleotides: 5. The CDR3 runs 15 residues. The V gene's germline CDR1 is SGDLS and CDR2 YYNGEE. CDR3 nucleotides: TGTGCCAGCAGCGTAGCTGGGACAGGGATTTACGAGCAGTACTTC. Its protein is CASSVAGTGIYEQYF.

This clone was recorded only once. This chain links TRBV2 with TRBJ2-7; D not certain. The germline V and J ends were trimmed by 6 bases and 0 bases, with 6 bases remaining between them. The CDR3 sequence is 12 residues long. Per the germline V gene, CDR1 is SNHLY and CDR2 is FYNNEI. This chain's CDR3 is CASSALSYEQYF. In DNA form, the CDR3 reads TGTGCCAGCAGCGCGCTCTCCTACGAGCAGTACTTC.

This chain links TRBV7-8 with TRBJ2-6, with 7 bases fitting TRBD2. The germline CDR1 and CDR2 sequences are SGHVS and FQNEAQ. This CDR3 is 14 amino acids long. V dropped 5 bases and J dropped 5; count of bases not matched to a gene: 3. The CDR3 loop is CASSGGGRANVLTF. The CDR3 DNA reads TGTGCCAGCAGCGGGGGAGGGAGGGCCAACGTCCTGACTTTC.

The chain uses TRBV6-5 and TRBJ1-3; a weak D match, TRBD1 (6 bases). The V gene's germline CDR1 is MNHEY and CDR2 SVGAGI. Deletions cut 5 bases from V and 0 bases from J, with 11 bases between. The CDR3 contains 15 residues. The CDR3 DNA reads TGTGCCAGCAGTCCAGACAGGAGCTCTGGAAACACCATATATTTT. It codes for CASSPDRSSGNTIYF.

This clone was observed at least ten times. The chain carries TRBV5-1 and TRBJ1-2; D remains unclear. Germline CDR1 reads SGHRS; CDR2 reads YFSETQ. V was shortened by 0 bases and J by 8 bases, with 8 bases between the two germline ends. The CDR3 sequence is 12 residues long. The CDR3 DNA is TGCGCCAGCAGCTTGGACGGGAAAGGCTACACCTTC. It specifies CASSLDGKGYTF.

The chain links TRBV19 to TRBJ1-1; TRBD1 is a possible D gene (6 bases). CDR1 is LNHDA and CDR2 is SQIVND in the germline V gene (reference sequence). This CDR3 has 15 residues. V lost 3 bases, J lost 1 base, and 12 bases lay in between. CDR3 nucleotides: TGTGCCAGTAGTATTGAGGGGGTACGGAACACTGAAGCTTTCTTT. It codes for CASSIEGVRNTEAFF.

J is TRBJ2-1 and V is TRBV24-1, with a tentative D call TRBD2 (5 bases). The CDR3 is 18 amino acids. V shed 5 bases and J shed 2 bases, with 21 bases lying between them. Germline V gives CDR1 KGHDR, CDR2 SFDVKD. This CDR3 reads CATSGVAKGRVTYNEQFF. The CDR3 DNA sequence: TGTGCCACCAGTGGTGTGGCGAAAGGGAGAGTTACCTACAATGAGCAGTTCTTC.

The rearrangement links TRBV2 to TRBJ1-4; possibly TRBD1 for D (5 bases). The germline gives CDR1 SNHLY, CDR2 FYNNEI. V lost 6 bases, J lost 0 bases, and 5 bases lay in between. The CDR3 runs 13 residues. The CDR3: CASSRATNEKLFF. DNA of the CDR3: TGTGCCAGCAGCAGGGCAACTAATGAAAAACTGTTTTTT. Using reference TRBV2 and TRBJ1-4 for the parts outside the CDR3, the full variable domain is EPEVTQTPSHQVTQMGQEVILRCVPISNHLYFYWYRQILGQKVEFLVSFYNNEISEKSEIFDDQFSVERPDGSNFTLKIRSTKLEDSAMYFCASSRATNEKLFFGSGTQLSVL.

CDR3 residues: CASSQDPGGTGNEQFF. The CDR3 DNA reads as TGCGCCAGCAGCCAAGATCCTGGGGGAACAGGGAATGAGCAGTTCTTC. J is TRBJ2-1 and V is TRBV4-1, with TRBD1 as a possible D gene (6 bases). The germline gives CDR1 MGHRA, CDR2 YSYEKL. There are 16 residues in the CDR3. Trimming left V 0 bases short and J 7 bases short, with 16 bases between.

This chain joins TRBV28 and TRBJ2-6, with 9 bases aligning to TRBD2. The ends lost 10 bases at V and 0 bases at J; junction bases unmatched: 13. CDR3 length: 18 amino acids. CDR1 is MDHEN and CDR2 is SYDVKM in the germline V gene. CDR3 residues: CATSVSGGPFSGANVLTF. The DNA of the CDR3 is TGTGCCACCTCCGTTAGCGGGGGACCGTTCTCTGGGGCCAACGTCCTGACTTTC.

The rearrangement uses TRBV5-1 and TRBJ1-5; weak D call: TRBD1 (5 bases). This CDR3 region has 13 residues. Germline V CDR1 and CDR2: SGHRS, YFSETQ. V was cut by 4 bases and J by 5 bases, with 10 bases left in between. CDR3 nucleotides: TGCGCCAGCAGCGTGTCGACAGATCAGCCCCAGCATTTT. It codes for CASSVSTDQPQHF.

The chain has TRBV7-3 and TRBJ2-2; 8 nucleotides match TRBD1. The length of the CDR3 is 15 residues. Germline CDR1 SGHTA, CDR2 FQGTGA. V lost 8 bases, J lost 4 bases, and 9 bases stayed unmatched. DNA for the CDR3: TGTGCCAGCGGGCCTGGACAGGGAGCCACCGGGGAGCTGTTTTTT. This codes for CASGPGQGATGELFF.

The V and J genes are TRBV19 and TRBJ2-3; TRBD1 agrees at 9 bases. Germline CDR1 reads LNHDA; CDR2 reads SQIVND (reference sequence). This CDR3 has 13 amino acids. Germline trimming cut 7 bases from V and 5 bases from J; bases unmatched to any gene: 4. CDR3 region: CASMGTGRDTQYF. In DNA, the CDR3 is TGTGCCAGTATGGGGACAGGGAGAGATACGCAGTATTTT.

This chain links TRBV12-3 or TRBV12-4 with TRBJ1-4; D uncertain. There are 13 residues in the CDR3. Trimming took off 6 bases at V and 16 bases at J, with 21 bases between the two ends. CDR3 residues: CASRPLGLARGFF. The CDR3 bases are TGTGCCAGCAGGCCCCTTGGGTTAGCACGGGGGTTTTTT.

The chain recombines TRBV7-9 with TRBJ1-1, with D possibly TRBD1 on 6 matching bases. V was pared by 5 bases and J by 1 base, with 11 bases between. This CDR3 is built from 14 residues. Germline loops: CDR1 SEHNR, CDR2 FQNEAQ (reference sequence). CDR3 in amino acids: CASSHRDTNTEAFF. CDR3 bases: TGTGCCAGCAGCCACCGGGACACGAACACTGAAGCTTTCTTT.

J is TRBJ2-7 and V is TRBV10-3, with 7 nucleotides matching TRBD1. The germline gives CDR1 ENHRY, CDR2 SYGVKD. The J segment lost 0 bases and the V segment lost 4 bases, leaving 6 bases of the junction unmatched. CDR3 length equals 15 residues. Here the CDR3 reads CAISVGDSISYEQYF. Written as DNA, the CDR3 is TGTGCCATCAGTGTTGGGGACAGCATCTCCTACGAGCAGTACTTC.

This chain links TRBV2 with TRBJ1-5, with TRBD1 matching 10 bases. CDR1 and CDR2 from the germline V gene are SNHLY and FYNNEI. This CDR3 spans 18 amino acids. The trim removed 5 bases at V and 0 bases at J, leaving 10 bases unmatched. DNA of the CDR3: TGTGCCAGCAGTTCCGGGACAGGGGCCGCTTATAGCAATCAGCCCCAGCATTTT. Translation: CASSSGTGAAYSNQPQHF.

The chain employs TRBV6-6 and TRBJ1-1; TRBD1 might be the D (6 bases). V lost 7 bases, J lost 0 bases, and 6 bases lay in between. From germline, CDR1 is MNHNY and CDR2 SVGAGI (reference sequence). The CDR3 spans 12 residues. The CDR3 protein is CASTGVNTEAFF. DNA for the CDR3: TGTGCCAGCACAGGGGTGAACACTGAAGCTTTCTTT.

The chain couples TRBV3-1 (or the pseudogene TRBV3-2) to TRBJ1-6, with D tentatively TRBD1 (5 bases). Germline V gives CDR1 LGHDT, CDR2 YNNKEL (reference sequence). V shed 5 bases and J shed 7 bases, with 15 bases lying between them. The CDR3 consists of 15 residues. CDR3 region: CASSFQGSQNSPLHF. The CDR3 bases are TGTGCCAGCAGCTTCCAGGGAAGTCAAAATTCACCCCTCCACTTT.

This chain links TRBV11-3 with TRBJ2-5; perhaps TRBD1 as D (5 bases). The CDR3 covers 15 residues. The germline CDR1 and CDR2 sequences are SGHNT and YENEEA. V lost 1 base and J 7 bases, leaving 16 bases between the germline ends. CDR3 sequence reads: CASSLGSDKRGTQYF. CDR3 nucleotide sequence: TGTGCCAGCAGCTTAGGTTCGGACAAACGAGGGACCCAGTACTTC.

The chain uses TRBV28 and TRBJ1-5; 12 bases are a match to TRBD1. The CDR3 is 16 amino acids. J was trimmed by 3 bases and V by 2 bases; bases with no gene match: 2. Germline values: CDR1 MDHEN, CDR2 SYDVKM. DNA of the CDR3: TGTGCCAGCAGTTTAGGGACAGGGGGCGACAATCAGCCCCAGCATTTT. Residues: CASSLGTGGDNQPQHF.

J is TRBJ2-6 and V is TRBV19, with a weak D call TRBD2 (5 bases). The length of the CDR3 is 14 residues. V dropped 4 bases and J dropped 3 bases, with 7 bases sitting between them. Germline V gives CDR1 LNHDA, CDR2 SQIVND (reference sequence). CDR3 in DNA: TGTGCCAGTAGTACTGGAGGTGGGGCCAACGTCCTGACTTTC. Protein product: CASSTGGGANVLTF.

The genes are TRBV7-2 and TRBJ2-7; 8 nucleotides line up with TRBD1. V dropped 5 bases and J dropped 0; count of bases not matched to a gene: 9. The CDR3 has 16 amino acids. Germline V lookup: CDR1 SGHTA, CDR2 FQGNSA. The CDR3 nucleotides are TGTGCCAGCAGCGTCCAAGCAGGGGGCTCCTCCTACGAGCAGTACTTC. Translation: CASSVQAGGSSYEQYF. The entire variable domain, with the rest obtained from reference TRBV7-2 and TRBJ2-7, is as follows: GAGVSQSPSNKVTEKGKDVELRCDPISGHTALYWYRQSLGQGLEFLIYFQGNSAPDKSGLPSDRFSAERTGGSVSTLTIQRTQQEDSAVYLCASSVQAGGSSYEQYFGPGTRLTVT.

The gene calls are TRBV7-2 and TRBJ2-5, with 12 positions matching TRBD2. Germline V CDR1 and CDR2: SGHTA, FQGNSA. This CDR3 spans 16 amino acids. The J segment lost 5 bases and the V segment lost 3 bases, leaving 7 bases of the junction unmatched. The DNA for the CDR3 is TGTGCCAGCAGCTTCCTAGCGGGGGGGACTATTGAGACCCAGTACTTC. Protein: CASSFLAGGTIETQYF.

V usage is TRBV19 and J usage is TRBJ1-5; TRBD1 matches 11 bases. CDR1 is LNHDA, CDR2 SQIVND, per germline (reference sequence). CDR3 length: 15 amino acids. The J segment lost 2 bases and the V segment lost 8 bases, leaving 5 bases of the junction unmatched. CDR3 nucleotide sequence: TGTGCCAGTGGGGACAGGGGGATTGGCAATCAGCCCCAGCATTTT. This gives the protein CASGDRGIGNQPQHF. Full variable domain (outside the CDR3, taken from reference TRBV19 and TRBJ1-5): DGGITQSPKYLFRKEGQNVTLSCEQNLNHDAMYWYRQDPGQGLRLIYYSQIVNDFQKGDIAEGYSVSREKKESFPLTVTSAQKNPTAFYLCASGDRGIGNQPQHFGDGTRLSIL.